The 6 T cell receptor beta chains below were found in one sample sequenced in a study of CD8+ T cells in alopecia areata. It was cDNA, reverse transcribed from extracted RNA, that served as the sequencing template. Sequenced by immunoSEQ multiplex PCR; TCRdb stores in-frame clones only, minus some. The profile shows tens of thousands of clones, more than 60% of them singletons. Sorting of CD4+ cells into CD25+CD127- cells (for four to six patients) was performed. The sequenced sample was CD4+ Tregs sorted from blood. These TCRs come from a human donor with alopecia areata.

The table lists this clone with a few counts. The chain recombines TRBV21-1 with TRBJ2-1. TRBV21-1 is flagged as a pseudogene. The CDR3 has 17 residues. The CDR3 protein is CASSSLDASTSYNEQFF. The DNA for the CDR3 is TGTGCCAGCAGCTCTCTCGACGCGTCTACCTCCTACAATGAGCAGTTCTTC.

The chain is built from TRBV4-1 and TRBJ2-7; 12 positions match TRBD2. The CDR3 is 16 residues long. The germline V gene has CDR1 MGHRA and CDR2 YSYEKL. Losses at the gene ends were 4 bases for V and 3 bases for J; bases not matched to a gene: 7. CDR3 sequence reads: CASSLGTSGPHYEQYF. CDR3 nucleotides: TGCGCCAGCAGCCTTGGGACTAGCGGGCCACACTACGAGCAGTACTTC.

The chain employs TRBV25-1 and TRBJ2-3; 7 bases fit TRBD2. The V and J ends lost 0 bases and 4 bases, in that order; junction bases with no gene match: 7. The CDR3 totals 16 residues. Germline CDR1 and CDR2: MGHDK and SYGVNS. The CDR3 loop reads CASSEYGGLISDTQYF. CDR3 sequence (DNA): TGTGCCAGCAGTGAATACGGGGGGTTGATTTCAGATACGCAGTATTTT.

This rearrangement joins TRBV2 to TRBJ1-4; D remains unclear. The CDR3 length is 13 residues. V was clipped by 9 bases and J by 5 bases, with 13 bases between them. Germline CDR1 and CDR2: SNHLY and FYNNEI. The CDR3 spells CASQAVGNEKLFF. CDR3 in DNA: TGTGCCAGTCAGGCCGTGGGAAATGAAAAACTGTTTTTT.

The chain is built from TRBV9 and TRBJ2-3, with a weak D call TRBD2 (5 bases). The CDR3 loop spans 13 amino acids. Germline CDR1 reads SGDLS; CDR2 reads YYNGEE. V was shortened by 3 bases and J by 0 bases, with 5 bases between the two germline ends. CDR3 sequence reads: CASSAGSTDTQYF. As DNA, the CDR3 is TGTGCCAGCAGCGCGGGAAGCACAGATACGCAGTATTTT.

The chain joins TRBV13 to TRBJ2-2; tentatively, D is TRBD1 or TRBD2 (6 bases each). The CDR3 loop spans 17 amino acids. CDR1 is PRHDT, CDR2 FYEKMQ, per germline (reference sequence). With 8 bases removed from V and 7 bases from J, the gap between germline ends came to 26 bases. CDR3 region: CASETYRLRGPGGELFF. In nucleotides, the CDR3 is TGTGCCAGCGAAACCTACCGACTACGGGGGCCCGGCGGGGAGCTGTTTTTT.